This TCR beta chain appears in the sequencing data of a study of radiotherapy plus CTLA-4 blockade in lung cancer. Overall study: Disease control was achieved by around 32% of patients, and objective responses by around 17%.

TCRdb keeps only in-frame clones here, not all; method: immunoSEQ multiplex PCR. The sample gives tens of thousands of clones, about 88% of which show up once; roughly 0.95% is in the top ten. In its sample, this clone was seen a few times. The CDR3 extends over 13 amino acids. Germline V gives CDR1 KGHSH, CDR2 LQKENI. V shed 3 bases and J 3 bases; nucleotides not matched to a gene: 1. The gene calls are TRBV18 and TRBJ2-7, with 8 bases that match TRBD2. The clonotype was recovered from a human donor with non-small cell lung cancer who had stable disease on radiotherapy plus ipilimumab. Specimen: peripheral blood, collected from a patient treated with radiotherapy plus ipilimumab. Here the CDR3 reads CASSPTSGYEQYF. The CDR3 bases are TGTGCCAGCTCACCTACTAGCGGCTACGAGCAGTACTTC. Combining the CDR3 with reference TRBV18 and TRBJ2-7 gives the whole variable domain NAGVMQNPRHLVRRRGQEARLRCSPMKGHSHVYWYRQLPEEGLKFMVYLQKENIIDESGMPKERFSAEFPKEGPSILRIQQVVRGDSAAYFCASSPTSGYEQYFGPGTRLTVT.